What follows describes a single T cell receptor (beta chain). Its cognate antigen is unknown. Sequenced material consisted of expressed TCRB transcripts (all of the isolated RNA was reverse transcribed). Repertoires were generated with immunoSEQ multiplex PCR, while TCRdb's copy carries only in-frame clones and drops some. The data show a few hundred thousand clones, approximately 15% seen once. These data belong to a study of beta chain features in type 1 diabetes. Study in general: Patients and healthy donors were similar in age, gender and cell yields. Researchers looked at about 110 million sorted cells across all samples. General study results and limits: For Type 1 diabetes patients, all four CD4+ subsets carried TCRB CDR3s that were moderately but significantly shorter. Short templates might get an advantage during PCR, and this would be equal in patients and controls.

Donors underwent one heparinised blood draw, around 120 mL on average. Germline V lookup: CDR1 SGHTA, CDR2 FQGNSA. V lost 5 bases and J 2 bases, leaving 13 bases between the germline ends. CDR3 size: 15 residues. The J gene is TRBJ2-4, the V gene TRBV7-2, with D perhaps matching TRBD2 (5 bases). The receptor comes from a young man with type 1 diabetes. Sequenced material: naive CD4+ T cells from blood. The CDR3 bases are TGTGCCAGCAGCCTGACAAGGGAGTCCAAAAACATTCAGTACTTC. This sequence encodes CASSLTRESKNIQYF.